This T cell receptor beta chain was obtained from a study of T cells expressing NK-cell markers. Whole-study context: The study drew TCR beta repertoires from sorted CD3+CD56+NKG2C+, CD3+CD56+NKG2C- and CD3+CD56-NKG2C+ T cells. Seropositivity for HCMV was found in most of the eight sequenced donors, with one seronegative. Overall study findings and caveats: Also leading the CD3+CD56-NKG2C+ fraction in a few donors were these clonotypes.

With UMIs, 5'RACE template switching was used to make TCR beta cDNA. From its re-call of the 5' RACE reads, TCRdb lists each CDR3 protein once, without DNA. Its table records over 350,000 distinct CDR3 sequences. Regarding this clonotype: The antigen is not known.

This sequence was found in a woman between 45 and 60 years old in good health. What was sequenced was blood T cells: a sorted CD56 or NKG2C T cell subset, CD4+ or CD8+ T cells, or bulk PBMC T cells (not recorded which).

CDR3 loop: CATSSWDRTEGAFF. J is TRBJ1-1 and V is TRBV15; checking the TCRdb D call of TRBD1 is not possible without DNA. Germline CDR1 is LNHNV and CDR2 is YYDKDF (reference sequence). This CDR3 has 14 residues.